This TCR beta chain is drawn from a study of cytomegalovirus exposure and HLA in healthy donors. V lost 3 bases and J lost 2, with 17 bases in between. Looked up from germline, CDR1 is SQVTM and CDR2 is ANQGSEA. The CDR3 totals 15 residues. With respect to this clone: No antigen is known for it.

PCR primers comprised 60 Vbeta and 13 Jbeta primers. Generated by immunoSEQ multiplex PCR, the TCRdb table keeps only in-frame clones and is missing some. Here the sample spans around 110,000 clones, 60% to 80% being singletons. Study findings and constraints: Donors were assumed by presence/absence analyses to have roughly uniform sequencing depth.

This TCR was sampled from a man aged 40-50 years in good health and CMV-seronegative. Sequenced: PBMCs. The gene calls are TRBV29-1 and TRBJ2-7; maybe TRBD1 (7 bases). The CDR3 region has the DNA TGCAGCGTTGAGGGCCGGGGGCAGGGGGCCTACGAGCAGTACTTC. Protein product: CSVEGRGQGAYEQYF.